These 25 T cell receptor beta chains came from one sample sequenced in a study of T cells after yellow fever vaccination. Using its own MiXCR run on the 5' RACE reads, TCRdb lists one record per CDR3 protein. This table holds hundreds of thousands of distinct CDR3 sequences, about a sixth found once. The sample consisted of PBMCs, taken about 5 days after the first yellow fever vaccination. Receptor source: a man aged 18 to 30 who received the YFV17D yellow fever vaccine.

This chain connects TRBV15 to TRBJ1-5; the D is unclear. Deletions cut 5 bases from V and 4 bases from J, with 12 bases between. Germline-derived CDR1 and CDR2 are LNHNV and YYDKDF (reference sequence). The CDR3 runs to 14 residues. The CDR3 DNA reads as TGTGCCACCAGCCCGAGATCGGGAAATCAGCCCCAGCATTTT. Amino acids: CATSPRSGNQPQHF.

The V call is TRBV19, the J call TRBJ1-1; D may be TRBD1 (5 bases). V shed 3 bases and J shed 2 bases, with 10 bases lying between them. Germline V gives CDR1 LNHDA, CDR2 SQIVND (reference sequence). The CDR3 is 14 residues long. In DNA, the CDR3 is TGTGCCAGTAGTATCAGGGTGGGAAACACTGAAGCTTTCTTT. Protein sequence: CASSIRVGNTEAFF.

This clonotype was observed many times. The chain links TRBV6-2 or TRBV6-3 to TRBJ2-7; D is perhaps TRBD1 (6 bases). V was clipped by 5 bases and J by 9 bases, with 14 bases between them. The CDR3 loop spans 12 amino acids. The germline gives CDR1 MNHEY, CDR2 SVGEGT. In nucleotides, the CDR3 is TGTGCCAGCAGTCTGACAGGTCGGTGGCAGTACTTC. The encoded protein is CASSLTGRWQYF.

The chain employs TRBV4-1 and TRBJ1-3; D unresolved. CDR3 length: 13 residues. V gave up 4 bases and J gave up 2 bases, with 6 bases separating them. Germline loops: CDR1 MGHRA, CDR2 YSYEKL. The DNA for the CDR3 is TGCGCCAGCAGCCTCATAGCTGGAAACACCATATATTTT. Encoded protein: CASSLIAGNTIYF.

The chain links TRBV7-8 to TRBJ1-1; 11 bases align to TRBD1. With 1 base clipped from V and 0 bases from J, the junction kept 7 bases outside the gene matches. CDR3 length: 18 amino acids. From germline, CDR1 is SGHVS and CDR2 FQNEAQ. The CDR3 nucleotides are TGTGCCAGCAGCTTAGATTTCGGGACAGGGGGGATGAACACTGAAGCTTTCTTT. It yields the protein CASSLDFGTGGMNTEAFF.

The V gene is TRBV20-1, the J gene TRBJ2-4; 9 nucleotides match TRBD1. Per the germline V gene, CDR1 is DFQATT and CDR2 is SNEGSKA (reference sequence). CDR3 length: 13 residues. Trimming at V came to 2 bases and at J to 5 bases, leaving 1 base not matched to a gene. CDR3 bases: TGCAGTGCTAGATACAGGGGGCAAAACATTCAGTACTTC. This codes for CSARYRGQNIQYF.

This chain links TRBV3-1 with TRBJ2-4; D is uncertain. V was shortened by 0 bases and J by 0 bases, with 9 bases between the two germline ends. Germline V CDR1 and CDR2: LGHDT, YNNKEL (reference sequence). The CDR3 extends over 16 amino acids. The CDR3 DNA is TGTGCCAGCAGCCAAGATTCCGGATTAGCCAAAAACATTCAGTACTTC. This codes for CASSQDSGLAKNIQYF.

The rearrangement uses TRBV28 and TRBJ2-7; 9 nucleotides line up with TRBD1. The CDR3 has 14 amino acids. The germline V gene encodes CDR1 MDHEN and CDR2 SYDVKM. The V gene end was trimmed by 4 bases and the J gene end by 2 bases; junction bases not matched to a gene: 3. CDR3 residues: CASSSRQGAYEQYV. The CDR3 DNA follows: TGTGCCAGCAGTTCGCGACAGGGGGCCTACGAGCAGTACGTC.

This clonotype showed up just a few times. This chain joins TRBV28 and TRBJ2-2; D may be TRBD1 or TRBD2 (5 bases each). The germline CDR1 and CDR2 sequences are MDHEN and SYDVKM. Between the trimmed V and J ends, which lost 8 bases and 7 bases, there was a span of 11 bases. This CDR3 has 12 residues. CDR3 loop: CASLGGRGELFF. The CDR3 nucleotides are TGTGCCAGCCTTGGGGGACGCGGGGAGCTGTTTTTT. The full variable domain, its missing parts supplied by reference TRBV28 and TRBJ2-2, is DVKVTQSSRYLVKRTGEKVFLECVQDMDHENMFWYRQDPGLGLRLIYFSYDVKMKEKGDIPEGYSVSREKKERFSLILESASTNQTSMYLCASLGGRGELFFGEGSRLTVL.

This clonotype was counted at least ten times. The chain uses TRBV5-1 and TRBJ2-5; 10 nucleotides match TRBD1. Germline trimming cut 0 bases from V and 5 bases from J; bases unmatched to any gene: 4. The V gene's germline CDR1 is SGHRS and CDR2 YFSETQ. The CDR3 covers 15 residues. The CDR3 nucleotides are TGCGCCAGCAGCTTGGTGACAGGGGGCGGGGAGACCCAGTACTTC. It codes for CASSLVTGGGETQYF.

The rearrangement links TRBV4-1 to TRBJ2-1; D is undetermined. The V gene lost 0 bases and the J gene lost 10 bases, with 7 bases spanning the gap. Germline assignment: CDR1 MGHRA and CDR2 YSYEKL. This CDR3 region has 12 residues. DNA of the CDR3: TGCGCCAGCAGCCAAGAGGGTTTCGAGCAGTTCTTC. It is translated as CASSQEGFEQFF.

The V and J genes are TRBV12-3 or TRBV12-4 and TRBJ1-5; 9 positions agree with TRBD1. With 5 bases clipped from V and 6 bases from J, the junction kept 5 bases outside the gene matches. The CDR3 contains 14 residues. The CDR3 protein is CASSRTGAAQPQHF. The CDR3 DNA reads TGTGCCAGCAGTAGGACAGGGGCGGCTCAGCCCCAGCATTTT.

This clonotype was detected ten times or more. The CDR3 bases are TGTGCCAGCAGAGTGGGACAGATTAGCAATCAGCCCCAGCATTTT. Protein sequence: CASRVGQISNQPQHF. This sequence joins TRBV27 and TRBJ1-5; 7 bases match TRBD1. The ends lost 6 bases at V and 0 bases at J; junction bases unmatched: 5. Germline CDR1 reads MNHEY; CDR2 reads SMNVEV (reference sequence). The CDR3 is made up of 15 amino acids.

In this sample, this clonotype turned up a few times. The chain combines TRBV6-5 with TRBJ2-5; D is perhaps TRBD1 or TRBD2 (6 bases each). This CDR3 comprises 15 residues. Germline V CDR1 and CDR2: MNHEY, SVGAGI. Trimming took off 0 bases at V and 7 bases at J, with 15 bases between the two ends. CDR3 nucleotides: TGTGCCAGCAGTTACTCGACTGGGGGGCAGGGGACCCAGTACTTC. It yields the protein CASSYSTGGQGTQYF.

This clonotype was seen only a few times. V and J are TRBV12-3 or TRBV12-4 and TRBJ1-6, with unresolved D. The CDR3 spans 12 residues. Trimming removed 3 bases at V and 7 bases at J, with 4 bases between. The CDR3 region has the DNA TGTGCCAGCAGTTTCGAAAATTCACCCCTCCACTTT. Its translation: CASSFENSPLHF.

Only a few counts were recorded for this clonotype. The chain employs TRBV7-2 and TRBJ2-2; 9 bases are a match to TRBD1. Germline CDR1 reads SGHTA; CDR2 reads FQGNSA. With V trimmed by 6 bases and J by 4 bases, 6 bases remained unmatched. The CDR3 loop spans 15 amino acids. The CDR3 here is CASRTGTGLTGELFF. CDR3 DNA sequence: TGTGCCAGCAGGACCGGGACAGGGCTCACCGGGGAGCTGTTTTTT.

This clonotype was picked up many times. CDR3 residues: CASSPGQGGQPQHF. Written as DNA, the CDR3 is TGCGCCAGCAGTCCCGGACAGGGCGGCCAGCCCCAGCATTTT. The chain has TRBV5-1 and TRBJ1-5, with TRBD1 matching 8 bases. The CDR3 length is 14 residues. CDR1 is SGHRS and CDR2 is YFSETQ in the germline V gene. The junction had 8 bases not matched to a gene; V was cut back by 5 bases and J by 7 bases.

The chain is built from TRBV6-1 and TRBJ1-5, with D perhaps TRBD1 (5 bases). The CDR3 spans 15 residues. The germline CDR1 and CDR2 sequences are MNHNS and SASEGT. V dropped 7 bases and J dropped 0 bases, with 13 bases sitting between them. Written as DNA, the CDR3 is TGTGCCAGCATCCTTGAGGGGAATAGCAATCAGCCCCAGCATTTT. This translates into CASILEGNSNQPQHF.

V and J are TRBV20-1 and TRBJ2-5; 7 bases map to TRBD1. CDR3 length: 12 residues. Germline loops: CDR1 DFQATT, CDR2 SNEGSKA (reference sequence). The junction had 6 bases not matched to a gene; V was cut back by 6 bases and J by 5 bases. The CDR3 nucleotides are TGCAGTGCCACAGGGGAGTGGGAGACCCAGTACTTC. Its translation is CSATGEWETQYF.

This chain uses TRBV10-3 with TRBJ2-5; 8 bases are shared with TRBD1. The CDR3 covers 15 residues. The germline gives CDR1 ENHRY, CDR2 SYGVKD. The ends lost 1 base at V and 5 bases at J; junction bases unmatched: 6. CDR3 loop: CAISEFGQGMETQYF. CDR3 bases: TGTGCCATCAGTGAGTTCGGACAGGGTATGGAGACCCAGTACTTC.

The chain couples TRBV11-3 to TRBJ2-3, with 13 bases aligning to TRBD2. Unmatched junction bases numbered 4, after V lost 5 bases and J lost 2 bases. In germline, CDR1 is SGHNT, CDR2 YENEEA. There are 16 residues in the CDR3. CDR3 in DNA: TGTGCCAGCAGCCTCGGGACTAGCGGGGTCACAGATACGCAGTATTTT. As protein: CASSLGTSGVTDTQYF.

V and J are TRBV7-3 and TRBJ2-1; 7 bases agree with TRBD2. The CDR3 is 13 residues long. Per the germline V gene, CDR1 is SGHTA and CDR2 is FQGTGA. V lost 8 bases and J lost 10; bases outside the gene matches: 11. CDR3: CASGRTSEGEQFF. The CDR3 region has the DNA TGTGCCAGCGGTCGGACTAGTGAGGGGGAGCAGTTCTTC. The full variable domain, rest sourced from reference TRBV7-3 and TRBJ2-1, is GAGVSQTPSNKVTEKGKYVELRCDPISGHTALYWYRQSLGQGPEFLIYFQGTGAADDSGLPNDRFFAVRPEGSVSTLKIQRTERGDSAVYLCASGRTSEGEQFFGPGTRLTVL.

This clonotype was counted only a few times. J is TRBJ2-7 and V is TRBV6-4, with 7 bases fitting TRBD1. This CDR3 spans 12 amino acids. Per the germline V gene, CDR1 is MRHNA and CDR2 is SNTAGT. The V gene end was trimmed by 10 bases and the J gene end by 3 bases; junction bases not matched to a gene: 6. The CDR3 here is CATADRVYEQYF. The CDR3 DNA follows: TGTGCCACCGCAGACAGGGTCTACGAGCAGTACTTC.

In this sample, this clonotype turned up a few times. V usage is TRBV9 and J usage is TRBJ2-6; no clear D. V was clipped by 0 bases and J by 1 base, with 8 bases between them. Germline V gene data show CDR1 as SGDLS and CDR2 as YYNGEE. This CDR3 is 16 amino acids long. CDR3 amino acids: CASSVVSGSGANVLTF. The CDR3 nucleotides read TGTGCCAGCAGCGTAGTGTCCGGGTCTGGGGCCAACGTCCTGACTTTC.

The table lists this clonotype with a few counts. The chain is built from TRBV3-1 and TRBJ2-3; D is possibly TRBD2 (6 bases). From germline, CDR1 is LGHDT and CDR2 YNNKEL (reference sequence). Trimming pared 4 bases from V and 1 base from J, leaving 15 bases between. CDR3 size: 16 residues. This CDR3 reads CASSPRTNVGTDTQYF. For the CDR3, the DNA is TGTGCCAGCAGCCCGAGGACTAACGTCGGCACAGATACGCAGTATTTT.